The sequence of this TCR beta chain was determined in a study of cytomegalovirus exposure and HLA in healthy donors. Study summary: There were fewer than 130 million unique TCR beta sequences, drawn from 200 million or so T cells, in an earlier analysis. Study outcomes and limitations: A link between a missense DCLRE1C variant and TCR beta V- and J-gene trimming emerged from a later analysis. CMV serostatus alone was available as immune exposure information. Most observed TCR sequences were rare, whereas some public TCRs were detected in many donors.

Germline V gives CDR1 SNHLY, CDR2 FYNNEI. CDR3 length: 15 amino acids. PCR involved 60 Vbeta and 13 Jbeta primers. Assay: immunoSEQ multiplex PCR; the TCRdb copy retains only in-frame clones and omits some. This sample carries 130,000 or so clones, more than 55% of them seen once, and the ten largest clones take 6.5%. Remarks on this clone: Antigen specificity is unknown.

This sequence was found in a woman aged 55-70 years in good health and CMV-seronegative. The sample was PBMCs. The chain carries TRBV2 and TRBJ2-5, with 14 bases that match TRBD2. With the DNA end fitting TRBJ2-7 better, the J assignment may be wrong. The CDR3 bases are TGTGCCACCGTAGGGCGACTAGCGGGAGGGAACGAGCAGTACTTC. This gives the protein CATVGRLAGGNEQYF.